The rows below give T cell receptor beta chains drawn from one sample of a study of cytomegalovirus exposure and HLA in healthy donors. Measured with immunoSEQ multiplex PCR; TCRdb has only the in-frame clones, and not every one. The repertoire consists of 250,000 or so clones, with over 75% occurring once and the leading ten covering about 1.2%. Sequenced material: PBMCs. All receptors derive from a human donor in good health. Each CDR3 is given with its conserved first and last residue. The D gene is left open where the match is weak.

d_gene: NA
len: 16
j_gene: TRBJ2-3
v_gene: TRBV21-1
CDR3aa: CASSKPSGRRTDTQYF
CDR3nt: TGTGCCAGCAGCAAACCGAGCGGGAGAAGGACAGATACGCAGTATTTT

d_gene: NA
len: 12
j_gene: TRBJ1-1
v_gene: TRBV7-2
CDR3aa: CASSPIAGSAFF
CDR3nt: TGTGCCAGCAGCCCCATTGCGGGTTCAGCTTTCTTT

d_gene: TRBD1
len: 17
j_gene: TRBJ1-6
v_gene: TRBV5-6
CDR3aa: CASSLRTGAYSSSPLHF
CDR3nt: TGTGCCAGCAGCTTGCGGACAGGGGCATATAGTAGTTCACCCCTCCACTTT

d_gene: NA
len: 12
j_gene: TRBJ1-1
v_gene: TRBV2
CDR3aa: CASTWGLNQAFF
CDR3nt: TGTGCCAGCACCTGGGGGCTCAACCAAGCTTTCTTT

d_gene: NA
len: 15
j_gene: TRBJ2-7
v_gene: TRBV27
CDR3aa: CASNPKTGSSYEQYF
CDR3nt: TGTGCCAGCAATCCGAAGACAGGTTCCTCCTACGAGCAGTACTTC

d_gene: NA
len: 14
j_gene: TRBJ2-7
v_gene: TRBV2
CDR3aa: CASMIGGNSYEQYF
CDR3nt: TGTGCCAGCATGATCGGGGGAAACTCCTACGAGCAGTACTTC

d_gene: NA
len: 14
j_gene: TRBJ2-5
v_gene: TRBV6-6
CDR3aa: CASSQEFGGETQYF
CDR3nt: TGTGCCAGCAGTCAGGAGTTTGGGGGGGAGACCCAGTACTTC

d_gene: TRBD2
len: 16
j_gene: TRBJ2-7
v_gene: TRBV5-1
CDR3aa: CASRQNSGSPSGEQYF
CDR3nt: TGCGCCAGCAGACAAAATAGCGGGAGTCCCTCCGGCGAGCAGTACTTC

d_gene: NA
len: 16
j_gene: TRBJ2-1
v_gene: TRBV18
CDR3aa: CASSETQTSSYNEQFF
CDR3nt: TGTGCCAGCTCAGAGACTCAAACCAGCTCCTACAATGAGCAGTTCTTC

d_gene: TRBD2
len: 15
j_gene: TRBJ2-1
v_gene: TRBV9
CDR3aa: CASSVAGGFGDEQFF
CDR3nt: TGTGCCAGCAGCGTAGCGGGAGGGTTCGGGGATGAGCAGTTCTTC

d_gene: NA
len: 14
j_gene: TRBJ1-1
v_gene: TRBV5-4
CDR3aa: CASSLITGRTEAFF
CDR3nt: TGTGCCAGCAGCTTAATAACAGGGCGGACTGAAGCTTTCTTT